This T cell receptor beta chain was sequenced during a study of T cells expressing NK-cell markers. The CDR3 consists of 18 residues. Germline CDR1 is LGHNA and CDR2 is YNFKEQ. TCRdb reprocessed the 5' RACE reads and reports one entry per CDR3 protein, with no DNA. The sample has a few hundred thousand distinct CDR3 sequences; the top ten hold 0.39%. J is TRBJ2-4 and V is TRBV4-2; checking the TCRdb D call of TRBD2 is not possible without DNA. Sequenced material: blood T cells: a sorted CD56 or NKG2C T cell subset, CD4+ or CD8+ T cells, or bulk PBMC T cells (not recorded which). This receptor was taken from a man aged 18 to 29 in good health. CDR3 protein: CASSQEGTSLGLGNIQYF.